The next 8 T cell receptor beta chains were all read from a single sample in a study of T-cell reconstitution after alpha-beta-depleted transplantation in children. Unique molecular identifiers tagged the TCRbeta library. TCRdb reprocessed the PCR reads with MiXCR, giving one entry per CDR3 protein. The sample lists 200,000 to 250,000 distinct CDR3 sequences, approximately 8.4% occurring once. Sequencing used PBMCs, mostly from graft donor cells, obtained 360 days after TCRalphabeta/CD19-depleted stem cell transplant. These receptors originate from a male patient aged 2-15 years who had a stem cell transplant for acute myeloid leukemia, so the T cells may come from the graft donor.

This clonotype was found many times. The chain links TRBV24-1 to TRBJ2-3; D is perhaps TRBD1 or TRBD2 (6 bases each). This CDR3 spans 15 amino acids. Germline V CDR1 and CDR2: KGHDR, SFDVKD. Trimming cost V 3 bases and J 2 bases, with 11 bases left between them. CDR3 sequence: CATSDPRGDTDTQYF. The CDR3 DNA reads TGTGCCACCAGTGATCCGAGGGGGGACACAGATACGCAGTATTTT.

This rearrangement joins TRBV9 to TRBJ2-7, with D hard to call. Looked up from germline, CDR1 is SGDLS and CDR2 is YYNGEE. The CDR3 has 14 amino acids. The ends were cut back, 0 bases at V and 3 bases at J, with 10 bases in the middle. CDR3 in amino acids: CASSVGPDFYEQYV. In DNA, the CDR3 is TGTGCCAGCAGCGTAGGTCCAGATTTCTACGAGCAGTACGTC.

This clonotype was detected ten times or more. The J gene is TRBJ2-3, the V gene TRBV12-3 or TRBV12-4; 9 bases are shared with TRBD2. This CDR3 region has 16 residues. V gave up 3 bases and J gave up 4 bases; unmatched junction bases: 8. CDR3 sequence: CASSLEGSGSADTQYF. Written as DNA, the CDR3 is TGTGCCAGCAGTTTGGAGGGTAGCGGGAGTGCAGATACGCAGTATTTT.

The sample holds many counts of this clonotype. This rearrangement joins TRBV29-1 to TRBJ1-6; 12 positions agree with TRBD1. CDR1 SQVTM and CDR2 ANQGSEA come from the germline V gene. There are 17 residues in the CDR3. V was clipped by 4 bases and J by 6 bases; unmatched bases: 10. CDR3 nucleotides: TGCAGCGTTGTAAAGGGACAGGGGGCAAGATCTAATTCACCCCTCCACTTT. It yields the protein CSVVKGQGARSNSPLHF.

This clonotype was counted a few times. The chain carries TRBV15 and TRBJ1-4; no reliable D call. The CDR3 contains 13 residues. Trimming stripped 8 bases from V and 8 bases from J, with 15 bases between. Germline loops: CDR1 LNHNV, CDR2 YYDKDF (reference sequence). DNA of the CDR3: TGTGCCACCGGGGAGGGAGTAGAAGAAAAACTGTTTTTT. Protein product: CATGEGVEEKLFF.

This clonotype was found many times. The V call is TRBV12-3 or TRBV12-4, the J call TRBJ1-1; D uncertain. This CDR3 has 11 residues. Trimming removed 6 bases from V and 4 bases from J, with 6 bases in between. This chain's CDR3 is CASSRRTEAFF. The DNA of the CDR3 is TGTGCCAGCAGCAGGCGCACTGAAGCTTTCTTT.

Only a few counts were recorded for this clonotype. The V and J genes are TRBV29-1 and TRBJ2-5; possible D gene TRBD2, 6 bases. The CDR3 runs 12 residues. In germline, CDR1 is SQVTM, CDR2 ANQGSEA. The germline V and J ends were trimmed by 4 bases and 4 bases, with 10 bases remaining between them. The CDR3 protein is CSVAVGGETQYF. The DNA for the CDR3 is TGCAGCGTTGCTGTGGGAGGAGAGACCCAGTACTTC. Full variable domain (missing parts from reference TRBV29-1 and TRBJ2-5): SAVISQKPSRDICQRGTSLTIQCQVDSQVTMMFWYRQQPGQSLTLIATANQGSEATYESGFVIDKFPISRPNLTFSTLTVSNMSPEDSSIYLCSVAVGGETQYFGPGTRLLVL.

The chain's CDR3 is CASSGGTGNRAKNIQYF. The CDR3, as DNA: TGCGCCAGCAGCGGAGGGACAGGGAATCGCGCCAAAAACATTCAGTACTTC. This chain connects TRBV5-1 to TRBJ2-4; 9 nucleotides agree with TRBD1. Germline values: CDR1 SGHRS, CDR2 YFSETQ. V lost 4 bases, J lost 1 base, and 9 bases stayed unmatched. This CDR3 comprises 17 residues.